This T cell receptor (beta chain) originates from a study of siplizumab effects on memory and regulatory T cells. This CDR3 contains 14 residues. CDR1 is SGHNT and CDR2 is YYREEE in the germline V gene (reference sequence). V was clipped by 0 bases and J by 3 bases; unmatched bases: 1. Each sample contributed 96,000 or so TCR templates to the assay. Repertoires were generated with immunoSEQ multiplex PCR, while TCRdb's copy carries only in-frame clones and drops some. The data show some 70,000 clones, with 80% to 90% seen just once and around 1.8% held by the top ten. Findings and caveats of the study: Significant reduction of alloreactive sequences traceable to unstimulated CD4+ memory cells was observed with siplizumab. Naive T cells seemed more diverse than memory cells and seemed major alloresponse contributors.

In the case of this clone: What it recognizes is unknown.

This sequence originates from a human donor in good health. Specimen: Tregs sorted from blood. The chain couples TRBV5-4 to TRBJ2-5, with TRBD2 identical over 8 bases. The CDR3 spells CASSLVSGKETQYF. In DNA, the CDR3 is TGTGCCAGCAGCTTGGTTAGCGGGAAAGAGACCCAGTACTTC.